This T cell receptor (beta chain) is drawn from a study of cytomegalovirus exposure and HLA in healthy donors. This CDR3 has 11 amino acids. Deletions cut 0 bases from V and 8 bases from J, with 6 bases between. Germline assignment: CDR1 DFQATT and CDR2 SNEGSKA (reference sequence). The study ran its PCR with 60 Vbeta and 13 Jbeta primers. Produced via immunoSEQ multiplex PCR; TCRdb's table is partial and in-frame only. The sample has some 190,000 clones; around 87% are singletons. Unrecorded immune exposures were likely, despite nominal health at sampling. The chain combines TRBV20-1 with TRBJ2-3; D is unclear. The sequencing sample was made of PBMCs. The source of this sequence is a young man in good health and CMV-seronegative. In DNA form, the CDR3 reads TGCAGTGCTAGAGATGAGCGTACGCAGTATTTT. It specifies CSARDERTQYF.